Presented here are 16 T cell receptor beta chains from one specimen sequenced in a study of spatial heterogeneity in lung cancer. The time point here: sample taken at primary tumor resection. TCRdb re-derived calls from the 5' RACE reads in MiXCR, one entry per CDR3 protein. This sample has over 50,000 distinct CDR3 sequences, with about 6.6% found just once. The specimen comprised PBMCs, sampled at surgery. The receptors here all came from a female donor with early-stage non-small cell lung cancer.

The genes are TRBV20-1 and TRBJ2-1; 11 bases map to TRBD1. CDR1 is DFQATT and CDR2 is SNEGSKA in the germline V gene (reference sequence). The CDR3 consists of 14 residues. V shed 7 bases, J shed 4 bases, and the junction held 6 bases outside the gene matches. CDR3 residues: CSVGQGAGYNEQFF. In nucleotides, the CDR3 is TGCAGTGTCGGACAGGGGGCCGGGTACAATGAGCAGTTCTTC.

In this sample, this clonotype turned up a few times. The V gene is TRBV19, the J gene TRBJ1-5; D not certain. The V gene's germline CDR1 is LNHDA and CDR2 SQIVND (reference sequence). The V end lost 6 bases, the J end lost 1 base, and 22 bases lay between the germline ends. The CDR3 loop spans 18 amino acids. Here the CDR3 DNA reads TGTGCCAGTAGCCAAACCGGACCTTCGTCTACCAGCAATCAGCCCCAGCATTTT. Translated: CASSQTGPSSTSNQPQHF.

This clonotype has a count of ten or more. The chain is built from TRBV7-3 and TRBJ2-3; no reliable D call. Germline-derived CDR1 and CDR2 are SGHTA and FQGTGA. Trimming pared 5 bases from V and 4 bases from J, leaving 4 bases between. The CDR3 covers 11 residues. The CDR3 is CASSPADTQYF. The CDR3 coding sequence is TGTGCCAGCAGCCCAGCAGATACGCAGTATTTT.

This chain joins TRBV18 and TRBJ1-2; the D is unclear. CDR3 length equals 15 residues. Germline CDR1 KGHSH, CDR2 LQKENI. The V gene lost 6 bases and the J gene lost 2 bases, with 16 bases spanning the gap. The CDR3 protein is CASSPTQRLNYGYTF. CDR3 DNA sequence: TGTGCCAGCTCGCCGACACAGAGATTAAACTATGGCTACACCTTC.

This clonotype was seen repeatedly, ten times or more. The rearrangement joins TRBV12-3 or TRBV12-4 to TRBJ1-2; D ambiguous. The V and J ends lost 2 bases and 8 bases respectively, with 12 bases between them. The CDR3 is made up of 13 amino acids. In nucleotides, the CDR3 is TGTGCCAGCAGTTTACGGATGACACAGGGCTACACCTTC. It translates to CASSLRMTQGYTF.

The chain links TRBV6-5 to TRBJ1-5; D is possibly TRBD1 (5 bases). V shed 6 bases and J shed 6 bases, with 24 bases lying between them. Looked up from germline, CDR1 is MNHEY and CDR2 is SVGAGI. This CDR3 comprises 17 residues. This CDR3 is CASRPARDRALFQPQHF. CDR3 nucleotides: TGTGCCAGCAGACCCGCCAGGGACCGCGCCTTGTTTCAGCCCCAGCATTTT.

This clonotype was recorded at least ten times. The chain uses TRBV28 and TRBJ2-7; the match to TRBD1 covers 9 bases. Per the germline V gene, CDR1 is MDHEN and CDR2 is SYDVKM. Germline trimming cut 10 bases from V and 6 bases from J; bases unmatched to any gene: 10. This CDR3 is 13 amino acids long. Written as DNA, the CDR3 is TGTGCCACTACCGGGACAGGGACAGGCGAGCAGTACTTC. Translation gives CATTGTGTGEQYF. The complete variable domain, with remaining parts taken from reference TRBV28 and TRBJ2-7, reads DVKVTQSSRYLVKRTGEKVFLECVQDMDHENMFWYRQDPGLGLRLIYFSYDVKMKEKGDIPEGYSVSREKKERFSLILESASTNQTSMYLCATTGTGTGEQYFGPGTRLTVT.

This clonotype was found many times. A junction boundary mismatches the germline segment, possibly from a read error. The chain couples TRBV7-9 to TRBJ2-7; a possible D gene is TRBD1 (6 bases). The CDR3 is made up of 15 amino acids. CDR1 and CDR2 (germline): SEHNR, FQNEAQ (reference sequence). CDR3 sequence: CGSSPPGSRGYEQYF. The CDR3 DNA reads TGTGGCAGCAGTCCCCCAGGAAGCAGGGGCTACGAGCAGTACTTC.

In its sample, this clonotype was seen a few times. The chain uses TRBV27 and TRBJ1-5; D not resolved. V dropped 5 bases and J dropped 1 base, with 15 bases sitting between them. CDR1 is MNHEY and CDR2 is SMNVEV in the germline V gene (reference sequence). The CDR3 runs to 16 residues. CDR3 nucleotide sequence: TGTGCCAGCAGTCCGCTGACAACGGGAAGCAATCAGCCCCAGCATTTT. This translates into CASSPLTTGSNQPQHF.

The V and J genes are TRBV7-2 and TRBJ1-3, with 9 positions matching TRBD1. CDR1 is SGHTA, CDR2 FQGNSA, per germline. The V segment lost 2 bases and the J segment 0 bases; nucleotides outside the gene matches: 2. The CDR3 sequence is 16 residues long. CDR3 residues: CASSLTGGASGNTIYF. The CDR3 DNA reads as TGTGCCAGCAGCTTAACAGGGGGCGCCTCTGGAAACACCATATATTTT.

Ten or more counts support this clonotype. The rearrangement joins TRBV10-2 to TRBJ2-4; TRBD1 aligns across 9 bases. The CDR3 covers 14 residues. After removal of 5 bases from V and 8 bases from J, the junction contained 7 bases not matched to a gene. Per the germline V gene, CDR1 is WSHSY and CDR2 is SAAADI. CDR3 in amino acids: CASSQGTGLDIQYF. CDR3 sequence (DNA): TGCGCCAGCAGTCAAGGGACAGGGTTGGACATTCAGTACTTC.

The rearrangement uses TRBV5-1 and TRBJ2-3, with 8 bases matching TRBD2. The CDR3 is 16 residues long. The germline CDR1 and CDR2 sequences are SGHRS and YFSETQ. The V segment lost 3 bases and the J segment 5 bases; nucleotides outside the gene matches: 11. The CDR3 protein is CASSSTRTSMGDTQYF. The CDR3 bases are TGCGCCAGCAGCTCAACGAGGACTAGCATGGGAGATACGCAGTATTTT.

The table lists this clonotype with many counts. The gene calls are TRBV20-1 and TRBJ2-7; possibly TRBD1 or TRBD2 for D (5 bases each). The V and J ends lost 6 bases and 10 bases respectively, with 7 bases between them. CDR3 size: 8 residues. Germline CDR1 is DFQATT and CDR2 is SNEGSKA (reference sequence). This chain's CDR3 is CSAGDQYV. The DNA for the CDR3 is TGCAGTGCGGGGGATCAGTACGTC.

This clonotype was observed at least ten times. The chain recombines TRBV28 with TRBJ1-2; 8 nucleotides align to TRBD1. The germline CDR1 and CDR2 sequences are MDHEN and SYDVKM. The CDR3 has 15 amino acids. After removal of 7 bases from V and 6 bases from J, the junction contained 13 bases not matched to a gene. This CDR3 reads CASTLPRGPLHGYTF. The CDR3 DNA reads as TGTGCCAGCACCCTTCCCAGGGGGCCCCTACATGGCTACACCTTC.

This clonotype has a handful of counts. The CDR3 region is CASSLALSRETQYF. CDR3 DNA sequence: TGCGCCAGCAGCTTGGCCCTCAGCCGAGAGACCCAGTACTTC. The chain joins TRBV5-1 to TRBJ2-5; unclear D gene. Germline V lookup: CDR1 SGHRS, CDR2 YFSETQ. CDR3 length equals 14 residues. V lost 0 bases and J lost 4, with 10 bases in between.

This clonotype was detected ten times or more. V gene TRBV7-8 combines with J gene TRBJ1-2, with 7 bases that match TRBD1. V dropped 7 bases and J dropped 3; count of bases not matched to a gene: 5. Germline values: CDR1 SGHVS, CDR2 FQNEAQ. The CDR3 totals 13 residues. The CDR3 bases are TGTGCCAGCACCTACGACAGGGACTATGGCTACACCTTC. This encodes CASTYDRDYGYTF.